This T cell receptor (beta chain) derives from a study of tumor-infiltrating lymphocytes in oesophageal squamous cell carcinoma. MiXCR, run by TCRdb on the PCR reads, gives a single entry per CDR3 protein. The data contain fewer than 11,000 distinct CDR3 sequences, 45% to 65% of them singletons. This CDR3 has 15 amino acids. V trimming: 7 bases; J trimming: 11 bases; junction bases outside the gene matches: 16. Looked up from germline, CDR1 is MDHEN and CDR2 is SYDVKM. This clonotype was counted ten times or more. A clone one base away is much larger, so this may be a read error. What was sequenced was esophageal tumor tissue. The source of this sequence is a female donor with esophageal squamous cell carcinoma. This rearrangement joins TRBV28 to TRBJ2-5, with TRBD2 identical over 10 bases. As DNA, the CDR3 is TGTGCCAGCAAGATTAGCGGGGGGTCTCGGAATGAGCAGTACTTC. It yields the protein CASKISGGSRNEQYF. The variable domain in full, with the rest retrieved from reference TRBV28 and TRBJ2-5, is DVKVTQSSRYLVKRTGEKVFLECVQDMDHENMFWYRQDPGLGLRLIYFSYDVKMKEKGDIPEGYSVSREKKERFSLILESASTNQTSMYLCASKISGGSRNEQYFGPGTRLLVL.